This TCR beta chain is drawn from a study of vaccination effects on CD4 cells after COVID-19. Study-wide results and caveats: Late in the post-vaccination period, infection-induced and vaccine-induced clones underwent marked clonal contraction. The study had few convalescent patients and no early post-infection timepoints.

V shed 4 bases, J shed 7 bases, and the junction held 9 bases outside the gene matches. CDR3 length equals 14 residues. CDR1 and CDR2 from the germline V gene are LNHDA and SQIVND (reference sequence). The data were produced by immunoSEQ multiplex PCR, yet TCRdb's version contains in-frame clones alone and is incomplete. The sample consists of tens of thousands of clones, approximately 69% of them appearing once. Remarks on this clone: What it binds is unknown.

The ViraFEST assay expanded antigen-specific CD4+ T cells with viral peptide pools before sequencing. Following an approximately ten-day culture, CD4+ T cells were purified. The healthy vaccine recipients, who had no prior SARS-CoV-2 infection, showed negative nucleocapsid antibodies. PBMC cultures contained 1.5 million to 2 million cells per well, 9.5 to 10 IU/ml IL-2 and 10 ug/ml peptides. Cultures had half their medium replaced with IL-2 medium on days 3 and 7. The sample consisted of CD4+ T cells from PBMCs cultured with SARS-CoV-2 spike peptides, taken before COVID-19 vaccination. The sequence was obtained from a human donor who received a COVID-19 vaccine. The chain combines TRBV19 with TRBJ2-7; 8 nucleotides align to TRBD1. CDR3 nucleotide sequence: TGTGCCAGTAGTACAAGACAGGGGAGCCCGGAGCAGTACTTC. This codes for CASSTRQGSPEQYF.